Reported below is one T cell receptor (beta chain). Sequencing was performed with immunoSEQ multiplex PCR; in TCRdb, only in-frame clones are kept and a portion is missing. The repertoire includes 550,000 to 800,000 clones, 80% to 90% of them detected once, and about 0.011% sits in the top ten. V lost 3 bases, J lost 2 bases, and 5 bases stayed unmatched. The CDR3 contains 16 residues. Germline V gives CDR1 SGHNT, CDR2 YYREEE (reference sequence). These data originate in a study of shared T cell receptors in the human thymus. These data are also associated with another study on human thymus T cells. That publication notes: Resected material from corrective heart surgery provided the thymus tissue analysed. Thymic and blood repertoires appeared to show biased V and J gene usage. Related research has reported that thymic repertoires overlap highly among unrelated individuals.

The genes are TRBV5-4 and TRBJ1-6, with TRBD1 matching over 7 bases. The sequence was obtained from a girl in the first two years of life with a congenital heart defect. Sequencing was done on a sample of thymocytes. CDR3 DNA: TGTGCCAGCAGCTCCAGACAGGGCGCCTATAATTCACCCCTCCACTTT. Translated, it gives CASSSRQGAYNSPLHF.